This is a list of T cell receptor beta chains from one sample in a study of T-cell memory formation after mild COVID-19. TCRdb fed the 5' RACE reads into MiXCR, producing one record per CDR3 protein. Seen here are about 150,000 distinct CDR3 sequences, roughly 13% observed once, and the top ten hold 3% to 4%. The source material was PBMCs or a T cell subset sorted from them (not recorded which). Receptor source: a man younger than 30 who had mild COVID-19 (a few samples of this study predate the infection). Cell type and time point are not known. Both conserved end residues are part of each CDR3. Each record gives: D gene, J gene, clone size, V gene, CDR3 DNA, CDR3 protein. D genes are given only for firm matches. Rows give clone size only sometimes, using once, few, many, or a class for an expanded clone.

D: NA; J: TRBJ1-6; size: NA; V: TRBV12-3/TRBV12-4; DNA: TGTGCCAGCACTGGACAGAGGTATAATTCACCCCTCCACTTT; CDR3: CASTGQRYNSPLHF
D: NA; J: TRBJ2-1; size: NA; V: TRBV6-2/TRBV6-3; DNA: TGTGCCAGCAGGGGTTGGCAGGCCGGGGAGCAGTTCTTC; CDR3: CASRGWQAGEQFF
D: NA; J: TRBJ2-3; size: few; V: TRBV5-4; DNA: TGTGCCAGCAGCTTGGTCAGGGGGGAGGAATATACGCAGTATTTT; CDR3: CASSLVRGEEYTQYF
D: NA; J: TRBJ2-5; size: NA; V: TRBV12-3/TRBV12-4; DNA: TGTGCCAGCTCCCCGGACCCAGGTCGAGAGACCCAGTACTTC; CDR3: CASSPDPGRETQYF
D: NA; J: TRBJ2-1; size: few; V: TRBV4-1; DNA: TGCGCCAGCACCCCCACGGGCAGGCTCGGTTCCTACAATGAGCAGTTCTTC; CDR3: CASTPTGRLGSYNEQFF
D: NA; J: TRBJ1-4; size: NA; V: TRBV6-5; DNA: TGTGCCAGCAGTTACTCGACCCTAGGTCTCCACCGCCGAGTAGGTGAAAAACTGTTTTTT; CDR3: CASSYSTLGLHRRVGEKLFF
D: TRBD1; J: TRBJ1-4; size: once; V: TRBV6-5; DNA: TGTGCCAGCAGCCGTGGGACAGGCGTTAATGAAAAACTGTTTTTT; CDR3: CASSRGTGVNEKLFF
D: NA; J: TRBJ1-6; size: NA; V: TRBV28; DNA: TGTGCCAGCGGTGGGACGGGGGAGGCCTTAGATTCACCCCTCCACTTT; CDR3: CASGGTGEALDSPLHF
D: NA; J: TRBJ2-2; size: NA; V: TRBV25-1; DNA: TGTGCCAGCAGTGACAGGGGCCGCGGGGAGCTGTTTTTT; CDR3: CASSDRGRGELFF
D: NA; J: TRBJ2-1; size: few; V: TRBV4-1; DNA: TGCGCCAGCAGCCGATGGCAGGCCAACAATGAGCAGTTCTTC; CDR3: CASSRWQANNEQFF
D: NA; J: TRBJ1-4; size: few; V: TRBV29-1; DNA: TGCAGCGTTGGGGGGATAGGGAATGAAAAACTGTTTTTT; CDR3: CSVGGIGNEKLFF
D: TRBD1; J: TRBJ1-1; size: few; V: TRBV9; DNA: TGTGCCAGCAGCGGATATCAAGGGGGCGCTGATCCGGTTACTGAAGCTTTCTTT; CDR3: CASSGYQGGADPVTEAFF
D: TRBD1; J: TRBJ2-1; size: few; V: TRBV7-2; DNA: TGTGCCAGCAGTTTTGGACAGGGGGCCTTCAATGAGCAGTTCTTC; CDR3: CASSFGQGAFNEQFF
D: TRBD1; J: TRBJ1-2; size: NA; V: TRBV6-5; DNA: TGTGCCAGCAGTCGCTCAGGGGGTGGCTACACCTTC; CDR3: CASSRSGGGYTF
D: NA; J: TRBJ2-3; size: NA; V: TRBV7-3; DNA: TGTGCCAGCAGCTTAACGACGAAAAACGGCATGGGACCACGAAGCACAGATACGCAGTATTTT; CDR3: CASSLTTKNGMGPRSTDTQYF
D: TRBD1; J: TRBJ2-4; size: many; V: TRBV5-1; DNA: TGCGCCAGCAGCTTGGTGGGACAGAACATTCAGTACTTC; CDR3: CASSLVGQNIQYF
D: TRBD2; J: TRBJ2-1; size: NA; V: TRBV4-3; DNA: TGCGCCAGCAGCGAGTCGATAGCGGGGGGTACCTACAATGAGCAGTTCTTC; CDR3: CASSESIAGGTYNEQFF
D: NA; J: TRBJ1-3; size: NA; V: TRBV1; DNA: TGCACCAGCAGCCATAACCGGCCAGGGAGATCTGGAAACACCATATATTTT; CDR3: CTSSHNRPGRSGNTIYF
D: TRBD1; J: TRBJ1-2; size: NA; V: TRBV7-2; DNA: TGTGCCAGCAGCCAGGGACAGGGCGACTATGGCTACACCTTC; CDR3: CASSQGQGDYGYTF